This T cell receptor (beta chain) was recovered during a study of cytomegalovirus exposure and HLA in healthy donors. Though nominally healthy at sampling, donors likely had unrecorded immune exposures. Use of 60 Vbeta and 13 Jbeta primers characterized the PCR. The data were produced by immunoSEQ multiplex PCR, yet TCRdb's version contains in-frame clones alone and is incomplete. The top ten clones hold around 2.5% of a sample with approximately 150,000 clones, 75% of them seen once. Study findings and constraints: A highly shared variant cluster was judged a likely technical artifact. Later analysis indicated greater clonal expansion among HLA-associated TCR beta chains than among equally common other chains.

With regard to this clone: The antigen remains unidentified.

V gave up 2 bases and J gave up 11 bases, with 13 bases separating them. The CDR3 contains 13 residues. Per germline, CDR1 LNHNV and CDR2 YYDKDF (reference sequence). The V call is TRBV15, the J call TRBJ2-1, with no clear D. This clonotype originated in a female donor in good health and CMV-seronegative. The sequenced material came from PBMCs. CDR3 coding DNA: TGTGCCACCAGCAGATCCCATTCCATTCAGCAGTTCTTC. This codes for CATSRSHSIQQFF.